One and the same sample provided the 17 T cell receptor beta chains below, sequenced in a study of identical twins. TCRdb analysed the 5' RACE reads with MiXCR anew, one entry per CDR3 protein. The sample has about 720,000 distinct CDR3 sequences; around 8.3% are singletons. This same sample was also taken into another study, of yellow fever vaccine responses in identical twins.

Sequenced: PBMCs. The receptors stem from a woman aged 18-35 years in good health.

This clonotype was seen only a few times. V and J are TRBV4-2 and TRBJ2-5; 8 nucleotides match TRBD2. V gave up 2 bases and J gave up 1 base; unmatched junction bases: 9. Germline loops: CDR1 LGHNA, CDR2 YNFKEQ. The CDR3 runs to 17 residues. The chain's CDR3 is CASSQSTSGGIQETQYF. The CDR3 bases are TGTGCCAGCAGCCAATCTACTAGCGGAGGAATCCAAGAGACCCAGTACTTC.

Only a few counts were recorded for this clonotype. DNA for the CDR3: TGTGCCAGCAGGCACAAGCCCGGGACTAGCGGGAGAAATGAGCAGTTCTTC. It translates to CASRHKPGTSGRNEQFF. The gene calls are TRBV2 and TRBJ2-1; 14 bases align to TRBD2. V was clipped by 6 bases and J by 7 bases; unmatched bases: 11. CDR1 is SNHLY and CDR2 is FYNNEI in the germline V gene. CDR3 length equals 17 residues.

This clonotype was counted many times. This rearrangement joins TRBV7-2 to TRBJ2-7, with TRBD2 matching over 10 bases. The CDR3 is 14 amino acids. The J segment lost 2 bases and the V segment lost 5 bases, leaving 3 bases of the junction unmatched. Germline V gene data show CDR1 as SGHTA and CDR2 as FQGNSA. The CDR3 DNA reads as TGTGCCAGCAGCCTGGGACTAGCGACCTACGAGCAGTACTTC. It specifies CASSLGLATYEQYF.

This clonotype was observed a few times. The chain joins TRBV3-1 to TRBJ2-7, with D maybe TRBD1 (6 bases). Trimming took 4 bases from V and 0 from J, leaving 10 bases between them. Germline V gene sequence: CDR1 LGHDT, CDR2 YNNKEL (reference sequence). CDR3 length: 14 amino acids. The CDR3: CASSLGTLSYEQYF. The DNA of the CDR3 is TGTGCCAGCAGCCTTGGGACACTCTCCTACGAGCAGTACTTC.

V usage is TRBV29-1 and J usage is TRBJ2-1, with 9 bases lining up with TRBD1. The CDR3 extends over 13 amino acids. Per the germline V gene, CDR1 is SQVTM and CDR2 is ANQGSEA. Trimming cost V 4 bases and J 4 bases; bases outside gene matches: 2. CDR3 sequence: CSVGDRAYNEQFF. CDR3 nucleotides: TGCAGCGTTGGGGACAGGGCGTACAATGAGCAGTTCTTC.

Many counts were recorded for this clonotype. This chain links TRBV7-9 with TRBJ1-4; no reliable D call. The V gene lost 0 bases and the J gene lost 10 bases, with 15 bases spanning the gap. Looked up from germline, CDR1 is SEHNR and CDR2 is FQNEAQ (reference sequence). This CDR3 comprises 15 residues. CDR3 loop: CASSLAPAQEGKLFF. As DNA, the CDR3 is TGTGCCAGCAGCTTAGCTCCGGCCCAAGAAGGAAAACTGTTTTTT. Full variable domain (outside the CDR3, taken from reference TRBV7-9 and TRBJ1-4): DTGVSQNPRHKITKRGQNVTFRCDPISEHNRLYWYRQTLGQGPEFLTYFQNEAQLEKSRLLSDRFSAERPKGSFSTLEIQRTEQGDSAMYLCASSLAPAQEGKLFFGSGTQLSVL.

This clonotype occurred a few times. The CDR3: CSVAQGNTEAFF. The CDR3 nucleotides read TGCAGCGTCGCCCAGGGTAACACTGAAGCTTTCTTT. V and J are TRBV29-1 and TRBJ1-1; perhaps TRBD1 as D (5 bases). Between the trimmed V and J ends, which lost 6 bases and 2 bases, there was a span of 10 bases. The CDR3 is 12 amino acids. CDR1 SQVTM and CDR2 ANQGSEA come from the germline V gene.

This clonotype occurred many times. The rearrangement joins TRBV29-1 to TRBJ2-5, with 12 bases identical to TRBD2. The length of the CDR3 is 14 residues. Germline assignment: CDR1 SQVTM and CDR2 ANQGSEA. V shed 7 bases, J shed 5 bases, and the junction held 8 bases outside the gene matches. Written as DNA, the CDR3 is TGCAGCGAGAAGACTAGCGGGAGTGGGGAGACCCAGTACTTC. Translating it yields CSEKTSGSGETQYF. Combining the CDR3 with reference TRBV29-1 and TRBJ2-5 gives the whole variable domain SAVISQKPSRDICQRGTSLTIQCQVDSQVTMMFWYRQQPGQSLTLIATANQGSEATYESGFVIDKFPISRPNLTFSTLTVSNMSPEDSSIYLCSEKTSGSGETQYFGPGTRLLVL.

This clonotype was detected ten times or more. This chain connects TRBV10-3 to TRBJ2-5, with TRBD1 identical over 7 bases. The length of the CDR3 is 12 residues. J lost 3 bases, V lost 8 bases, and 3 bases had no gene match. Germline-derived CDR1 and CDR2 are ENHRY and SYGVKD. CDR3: CAIGQGEETQYF. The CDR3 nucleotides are TGTGCCATCGGTCAGGGGGAAGAGACCCAGTACTTC.

The CDR3 DNA sequence: TGTGCCAGCAGTGAAGTTATCGTGAACACTGAAGCTTTCTTT. Its translation: CASSEVIVNTEAFF. V usage is TRBV6-1 and J usage is TRBJ1-1; D ambiguous. Germline values: CDR1 MNHNS, CDR2 SASEGT. This CDR3 spans 14 amino acids. V lost 1 base, J lost 0 bases, and 6 bases lay in between.

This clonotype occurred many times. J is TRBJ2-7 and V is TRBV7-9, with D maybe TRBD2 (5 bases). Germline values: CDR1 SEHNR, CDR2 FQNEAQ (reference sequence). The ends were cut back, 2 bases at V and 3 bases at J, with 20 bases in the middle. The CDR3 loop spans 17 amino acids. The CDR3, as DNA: TGTGCCAGCAGCTTACCCAAACTAGGAACCTCCTACTACGAGCAGTACTTC. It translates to CASSLPKLGTSYYEQYF. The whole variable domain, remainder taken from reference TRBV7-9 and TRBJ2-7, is DTGVSQNPRHKITKRGQNVTFRCDPISEHNRLYWYRQTLGQGPEFLTYFQNEAQLEKSRLLSDRFSAERPKGSFSTLEIQRTEQGDSAMYLCASSLPKLGTSYYEQYFGPGTRLTVT.

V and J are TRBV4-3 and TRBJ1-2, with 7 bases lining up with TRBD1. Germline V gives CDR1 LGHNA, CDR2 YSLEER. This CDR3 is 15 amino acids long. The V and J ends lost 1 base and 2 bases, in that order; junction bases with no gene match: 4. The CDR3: CASSQVQQGNYGYTF. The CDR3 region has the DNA TGCGCCAGCAGCCAAGTGCAACAGGGGAACTATGGCTACACCTTC.

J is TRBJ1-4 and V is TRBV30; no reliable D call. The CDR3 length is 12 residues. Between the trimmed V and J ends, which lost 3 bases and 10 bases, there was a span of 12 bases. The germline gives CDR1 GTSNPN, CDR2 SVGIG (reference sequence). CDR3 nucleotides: TGTGCCTGGAGGTTAGCCCTAGGAAAACTGTTTTTT. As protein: CAWRLALGKLFF.

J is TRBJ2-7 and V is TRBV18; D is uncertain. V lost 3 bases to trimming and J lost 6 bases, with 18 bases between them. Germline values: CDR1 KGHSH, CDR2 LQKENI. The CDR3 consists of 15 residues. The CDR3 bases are TGTGCCAGCTCACCGTTCCCGGATCGTATCGGCGAGCAGTACTTC. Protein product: CASSPFPDRIGEQYF. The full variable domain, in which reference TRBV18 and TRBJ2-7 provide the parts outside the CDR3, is NAGVMQNPRHLVRRRGQEARLRCSPMKGHSHVYWYRQLPEEGLKFMVYLQKENIIDESGMPKERFSAEFPKEGPSILRIQQVVRGDSAAYFCASSPFPDRIGEQYFGPGTRLTVT.

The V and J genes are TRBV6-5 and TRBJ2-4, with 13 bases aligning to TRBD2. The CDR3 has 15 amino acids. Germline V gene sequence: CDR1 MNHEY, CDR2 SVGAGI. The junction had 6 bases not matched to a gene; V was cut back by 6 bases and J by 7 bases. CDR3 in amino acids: CASSLTSGGANIQYF. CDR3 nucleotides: TGTGCCAGCAGCTTAACTAGCGGGGGGGCCAACATTCAGTACTTC.

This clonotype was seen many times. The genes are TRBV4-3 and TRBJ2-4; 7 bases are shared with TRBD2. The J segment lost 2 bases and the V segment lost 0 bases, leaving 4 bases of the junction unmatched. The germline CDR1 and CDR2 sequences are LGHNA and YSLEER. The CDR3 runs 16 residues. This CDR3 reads CASSQDLAATKNIQYF. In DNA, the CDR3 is TGCGCCAGCAGCCAAGATCTAGCGGCCACCAAAAACATTCAGTACTTC.

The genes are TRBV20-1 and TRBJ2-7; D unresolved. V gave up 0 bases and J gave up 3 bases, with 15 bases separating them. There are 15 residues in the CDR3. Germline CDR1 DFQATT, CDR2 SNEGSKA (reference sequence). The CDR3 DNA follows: TGCAGTGCTAGAGACCTGATGGGGTGGGTCTACGAGCAGTACTTC. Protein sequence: CSARDLMGWVYEQYF.